The 15 T cell receptor beta chains in this list originate from one sample, sequenced in a study of control samples from healthy donors and cancer patients. Clones were sequenced by immunoSEQ multiplex PCR, and TCRdb holds only the in-frame ones, with some missing. The sample lists some 130,000 clones, about 85% occurring once. The sample comprised blood. Every receptor here comes from a woman aged 25 to 39 in good health.

J is TRBJ1-2 and V is TRBV3-1 (or the pseudogene TRBV3-2); no reliable D call. Germline V gene sequence: CDR1 LGHDT, CDR2 YNNKEL (reference sequence). Trimming took 4 bases from V and 3 from J, leaving 9 bases between them. CDR3 length equals 13 residues. The CDR3 nucleotides are TGTGCCAGCAGCCCCGGGTCCTACTATGGCTACACCTTC. Translation gives CASSPGSYYGYTF.

The V and J genes are TRBV19 and TRBJ2-1; 7 nucleotides align to TRBD2. Germline V lookup: CDR1 LNHDA, CDR2 SQIVND (reference sequence). Germline trimming cut 6 bases from V and 4 bases from J; bases unmatched to any gene: 12. There are 16 residues in the CDR3. This CDR3 is CASSKNLAEVYNEQFF. The CDR3 DNA is TGTGCCAGTAGCAAAAACCTAGCGGAAGTTTACAATGAGCAGTTCTTC.

The V gene is TRBV12-5, the J gene TRBJ2-1; D is unclear. CDR1 LGHNT and CDR2 FRNRAP come from the germline V gene. V was clipped by 6 bases and J by 9 bases, with 15 bases between them. CDR3 length: 13 residues. CDR3 sequence: CASGHGSSSEQFF. In DNA form, the CDR3 reads TGTGCTAGTGGCCACGGTAGCAGCAGTGAGCAGTTCTTC.

This chain connects TRBV28 to TRBJ1-1; 9 bases are shared with TRBD1. Trimming took 8 bases from V and 4 from J; bases not matched to a gene: 8. Germline V lookup: CDR1 MDHEN, CDR2 SYDVKM. This CDR3 contains 14 residues. This CDR3 is CASGGTGRATEAFF. The CDR3 bases are TGTGCCAGCGGGGGGACAGGGCGTGCCACTGAAGCTTTCTTT.

The genes are TRBV9 and TRBJ2-3; TRBD2 matches 9 bases. The V gene end was trimmed by 3 bases and the J gene end by 4 bases; junction bases not matched to a gene: 12. Germline CDR1 and CDR2: SGDLS and YYNGEE. This CDR3 has 17 residues. Here the CDR3 DNA reads TGTGCCAGCAGCGAGCCCCCTAGCGGGAATGACCCAGATACGCAGTATTTT. Protein product: CASSEPPSGNDPDTQYF.

The table lists this clone with a count of one. The rearrangement joins TRBV18 to TRBJ2-5; D may be TRBD1 (5 bases). Germline assignment: CDR1 KGHSH and CDR2 LQKENI. The CDR3 contains 14 residues. V shed 6 bases and J shed 2 bases, with 13 bases lying between them. The CDR3 loop is CASSTDNLQETQYF. Written as DNA, the CDR3 is TGTGCCAGCTCGACGGACAACCTGCAAGAGACCCAGTACTTC.

The CDR3 region is CASSATITDTQYF. DNA for the CDR3: TGTGCCAGCAGCGCCACCATCACAGATACGCAGTATTTT. The chain uses TRBV7-2 and TRBJ2-3; D is undetermined. Germline V gives CDR1 SGHTA, CDR2 FQGNSA. Trimming pared 5 bases from V and 2 bases from J, leaving 8 bases between. This CDR3 contains 13 residues.

The V call is TRBV21-1, the J call TRBJ2-7; the D call of TRBD1 is as the table states it, not checked on the DNA. TRBV21-1 is a pseudogene segment. The CDR3 runs to 16 residues. This CDR3 reads CASSMTPGQGIYEQYF. CDR3 bases: TGTGCCAGCAGCATGACACCGGGACAGGGGATCTACGAGCAGTACTTC.

The V gene is TRBV2, the J gene TRBJ1-1; 8 nucleotides align to TRBD1. From germline, CDR1 is SNHLY and CDR2 FYNNEI. Losses at the gene ends were 7 bases for V and 4 bases for J; bases not matched to a gene: 5. This CDR3 spans 13 amino acids. The CDR3 region has the DNA TGTGCCAGCATTCAGGGGGCTAGCACTGAAGCTTTCTTT. Translating gives CASIQGASTEAFF.

This clone was found a few times. The V gene is TRBV11-1, the J gene TRBJ2-7; D uncertain. V dropped 3 bases and J dropped 0 bases, with 12 bases sitting between them. The CDR3 is 15 amino acids. Per germline, CDR1 SGHAT and CDR2 FQDESV (reference sequence). For the CDR3, the DNA is TGTGCCAGCAGCTTTTCCGGTCCTATCTCCTACGAGCAGTACTTC. It is translated as CASSFSGPISYEQYF.

This clone was counted only a few times. The chain combines TRBV29-1 with TRBJ1-5; D is undetermined. The V end lost 4 bases, the J end lost 13 bases, and 14 bases lay between the germline ends. In germline, CDR1 is SQVTM, CDR2 ANQGSEA. This CDR3 spans 11 amino acids. The CDR3 sequence is CSVGQAGEQHF. CDR3 in DNA: TGCAGCGTTGGGCAGGCTGGGGAGCAGCATTTT.

The chain is built from TRBV29-1 and TRBJ1-4; D is undetermined. Germline CDR1 is SQVTM and CDR2 is ANQGSEA. Trimming shortened V by 6 bases and J by 7 bases, and 15 bases separated the two germline ends. The CDR3 runs 13 residues. CDR3 nucleotides: TGCAGCGTGAGGAGGGCTTCTGGTGAAAAACTGTTTTTT. It yields the protein CSVRRASGEKLFF.

The chain employs TRBV6-4 and TRBJ2-1; TRBD2 agrees at 7 bases. Looked up from germline, CDR1 is MRHNA and CDR2 is SNTAGT. Trimming at V came to 0 bases and at J to 4 bases, leaving 6 bases not matched to a gene. This CDR3 spans 16 amino acids. In nucleotides, the CDR3 is TGTGCCAGCAGTGACTCTGGGGGGAGGGGATACAATGAGCAGTTCTTC. This gives the protein CASSDSGGRGYNEQFF.

The rearrangement links TRBV5-1 to TRBJ1-4; 8 nucleotides match TRBD1. There are 16 residues in the CDR3. The V gene's germline CDR1 is SGHRS and CDR2 YFSETQ. The junction had 9 bases not matched to a gene; V was cut back by 1 base and J by 7 bases. CDR3 DNA: TGCGCCAGCAGCTTGACAACAGGGGGAATTAGTGAAAAACTGTTTTTT. Amino acids: CASSLTTGGISEKLFF.

The chain employs TRBV5-1 and TRBJ2-7, with 9 bases lining up with TRBD2. CDR3 length equals 15 residues. CDR1 is SGHRS and CDR2 is YFSETQ in the germline V gene. After removal of 0 bases from V and 3 bases from J, the junction contained 4 bases not matched to a gene. CDR3 region: CASSLVASGVYEQYF. The CDR3 bases are TGCGCCAGCAGCTTGGTTGCTAGCGGGGTCTACGAGCAGTACTTC.